This passage covers 29 T cell receptor beta chains from one sample sequenced in a study of OX40 agonist ivuxolimab in advanced cancers. The table came from immunoSEQ multiplex PCR; TCRdb's copy has only in-frame clones and leaves some out. The sample shows around 20,000 clones, 74% of them seen only once. The specimen was CD4+ or CD8+ T cells sorted from blood, collected in a trial of the OX40 agonist ivuxolimab. The receptor set was obtained from an adult with an advanced solid tumor such as melanoma, head and neck, liver or kidney cancer.

This clone was detected only once. The CDR3 here is CASSFSTGASTEAFF. CDR3 nucleotide sequence: TGTGCCAGCAGTTTTTCCACAGGGGCAAGTACTGAAGCTTTCTTT. This chain links TRBV6-6 with TRBJ1-1; 7 bases fit TRBD1. With 4 bases clipped from V and 5 bases from J, the junction kept 10 bases outside the gene matches. In germline, CDR1 is MNHNY, CDR2 SVGAGI (reference sequence). The CDR3 is 15 residues long.

This chain uses TRBV4-1 with TRBJ2-1, with D maybe TRBD1 (6 bases). The CDR3 is 12 amino acids. The V end was cut by 6 bases, the J end by 3 bases, with 6 bases between. Germline-derived CDR1 and CDR2 are MGHRA and YSYEKL. CDR3 in amino acids: CASRDSYNEQFF. The DNA for the CDR3 is TGCGCCAGCAGGGACAGCTACAATGAGCAGTTCTTC.

The chain joins TRBV19 to TRBJ1-6; TRBD1 matches 7 bases. The CDR3 is 19 amino acids. Trimming at V came to 4 bases and at J to 0 bases, leaving 12 bases not matched to a gene. CDR1 and CDR2 from the germline V gene are LNHDA and SQIVND (reference sequence). The CDR3 loop is CASSKRDSRRPSYNSPLHF. CDR3 coding DNA: TGTGCCAGTAGTAAACGGGACAGCAGAAGACCCTCCTATAATTCACCCCTCCACTTT.

V gene TRBV7-9 combines with J gene TRBJ1-2, with D maybe TRBD1 (5 bases). Trimming shortened V by 1 base and J by 6 bases, and 6 bases separated the two germline ends. CDR3 size: 12 residues. Per the germline V gene, CDR1 is SEHNR and CDR2 is FQNEAQ (reference sequence). CDR3 loop: CASSLGRDGYTF. The CDR3 DNA reads as TGTGCCAGCAGCTTAGGCAGGGATGGCTACACCTTC.

V and J are TRBV4-1 and TRBJ2-1; the D gene is possibly TRBD2 (5 bases). Germline-derived CDR1 and CDR2 are MGHRA and YSYEKL. Trimming shortened V by 4 bases and J by 5 bases, and 15 bases separated the two germline ends. The CDR3 has 15 amino acids. The CDR3 coding sequence is TGCGCCAGCAGCCCGCGGGTCCAGGACGACAATGAGCAGTTCTTC. It yields the protein CASSPRVQDDNEQFF.

V gene TRBV5-4 combines with J gene TRBJ2-5; possibly TRBD1 or TRBD2 for D (6 bases each). The DNA end is more similar to TRBJ2-7, so the J call may be wrong. CDR1 and CDR2 from the germline V gene are SGHNT and YYREEE (reference sequence). There are 14 residues in the CDR3. CDR3 nucleotides: TGTGCCAGCAGCCCTGACTATGGGGGGCGCGAGCAGTACTTC. Translated, it gives CASSPDYGGREQYF.

The chain has TRBV7-2 and TRBJ2-7; 9 nucleotides match TRBD2. The length of the CDR3 is 15 residues. J lost 3 bases, V lost 4 bases, and 7 bases had no gene match. Germline V lookup: CDR1 SGHTA, CDR2 FQGNSA. The CDR3 DNA reads as TGTGCCAGCAGCTACCCTAGCGGGGCGGGCTACGAGCAGTACTTC. Amino acid sequence: CASSYPSGAGYEQYF.

The V gene is TRBV4-3, the J gene TRBJ2-7; 11 nucleotides line up with TRBD1. The ends lost 1 base at V and 5 bases at J; junction bases unmatched: 4. The V gene's germline CDR1 is LGHNA and CDR2 YSLEER. The CDR3 contains 15 residues. The CDR3 region is CASSQGWTGGNEQYF. For the CDR3, the DNA is TGCGCCAGCAGCCAAGGGTGGACAGGGGGCAACGAGCAGTACTTC.

The rearrangement joins TRBV28 to TRBJ1-4; the D gene is possibly TRBD1 (5 bases). V lost 5 bases and J lost 7, with 20 bases in between. This CDR3 has 16 residues. Germline CDR1 is MDHEN and CDR2 is SYDVKM. The CDR3 DNA sequence: TGTGCCAGCAGTCAAATTTGGGGCCGACAGAGTGAAAAACTGTTTTTT. It specifies CASSQIWGRQSEKLFF.

The V call is TRBV6-5, the J call TRBJ1-5; TRBD1 aligns across 8 bases. Germline lookup yields CDR1 MNHEY and CDR2 SVGAGI. V gave up 6 bases and J gave up 4 bases; unmatched junction bases: 2. The CDR3 contains 13 residues. CDR3 bases: TGTGCCAGCAGGGGACAGGCAAATCAGCCCCAGCATTTT. This gives the protein CASRGQANQPQHF.

The chain has TRBV5-1 and TRBJ2-1; a weak D match, TRBD1 (5 bases). This CDR3 is 14 amino acids long. Germline loops: CDR1 SGHRS, CDR2 YFSETQ. The ends were cut back, 2 bases at V and 12 bases at J, with 18 bases in the middle. The CDR3, as DNA: TGCGCCAGCAGCTTAAGTGGCTCTCACCAGGGGCAGTTCTTC. Translation: CASSLSGSHQGQFF.

The chain links TRBV7-9 to TRBJ2-7; TRBD1 matches 10 bases. This CDR3 spans 15 amino acids. Germline assignment: CDR1 SEHNR and CDR2 FQNEAQ (reference sequence). Trimming removed 4 bases from V and 2 bases from J; junction bases left unmatched: 5. CDR3 bases: TGTGCCAGCAGCTCCCCGGACAGGGGGACCTACGAGCAGTACTTC. This gives the protein CASSSPDRGTYEQYF.

This chain joins TRBV4-3 and TRBJ2-1; tentatively, D is TRBD1 (6 bases). Germline assignment: CDR1 LGHNA and CDR2 YSLEER. Trimming pared 2 bases from V and 7 bases from J, leaving 18 bases between. The CDR3 extends over 16 amino acids. The CDR3 coding sequence is TGCGCCAGCAGCCAAAGCGCTGGGGGCAGGGTAAATGAGCAGTTCTTC. Residues: CASSQSAGGRVNEQFF.

This clone was seen just once. The V gene is TRBV4-3, the J gene TRBJ2-1; TRBD1 agrees at 7 bases. CDR3 length: 14 amino acids. Germline values: CDR1 LGHNA, CDR2 YSLEER. V lost 1 base to trimming and J lost 6 bases; unmatched junction nucleotides: 3. The CDR3 DNA reads as TGCGCCAGCAGCCAAGTTCCAGGGGGCAATGAGCAGTTCTTC. Encoded protein: CASSQVPGGNEQFF.

This rearrangement joins TRBV5-6 to TRBJ2-6; D gene uncertain. CDR1 and CDR2 (germline): SGHDT, YYEEEE. With 5 bases removed from V and 0 bases from J, the gap between germline ends came to 12 bases. CDR3 length: 16 residues. The CDR3 DNA follows: TGTGCCAGCAGTCCCCTCAGAGGCTCTGGGGCCAACGTCCTGACTTTC. Its translation is CASSPLRGSGANVLTF.

The chain is built from TRBV21-1 and TRBJ2-7. TRBV21-1 is deemed a pseudogene. The CDR3 consists of 15 residues. The CDR3 spells CASSGTRDPYYEQYF. The CDR3 DNA sequence: TGTGCCAGCAGCGGAACCCGGGACCCCTACTACGAGCAGTACTTC.

Within the sample, this clone is medium-sized. The chain couples TRBV2 to TRBJ2-1, with no clear D. Germline assignment: CDR1 SNHLY and CDR2 FYNNEI. V lost 1 base and J lost 4, with 11 bases in between. This CDR3 region has 15 residues. CDR3 residues: CASSEGLESYNEQFF. The CDR3 DNA is TGTGCCAGCAGTGAAGGTCTAGAATCTTACAATGAGCAGTTCTTC.

V and J are TRBV11-3 and TRBJ2-3; possibly TRBD1 or TRBD2 for D (5 bases each). With 5 bases removed from V and 1 base from J, the gap between germline ends came to 13 bases. The CDR3 extends over 15 amino acids. Germline V gene sequence: CDR1 SGHNT, CDR2 YENEEA. The CDR3, as DNA: TGTGCCAGCAGCCTTGAAGGGACCCGCACAGATACGCAGTATTTT. It specifies CASSLEGTRTDTQYF.

The chain has TRBV12-5 and TRBJ2-7; possibly TRBD1 or TRBD2 for D (5 bases each). Germline V gene sequence: CDR1 LGHNT, CDR2 FRNRAP. Trimming cost V 0 bases and J 4 bases, with 22 bases left between them. CDR3 length equals 18 residues. CDR3 DNA sequence: TGTGCTAGTGGTTTGGTACGTTCGGATAGCGTAGGGGTGTACGAGCAGTACTTC. Translated, it gives CASGLVRSDSVGVYEQYF.

This clone was seen a handful of times. The chain has TRBV30 and TRBJ2-3, with 8 bases that match TRBD2. The ends lost 1 base at V and 4 bases at J; junction bases unmatched: 13. This CDR3 spans 17 amino acids. Germline CDR1 is GTSNPN and CDR2 is SVGIG (reference sequence). CDR3: CAWSALSGSGSADTQYF. The CDR3 nucleotides are TGTGCCTGGAGTGCCCTGTCGGGCAGCGGGAGCGCAGATACGCAGTATTTT.

This clone is medium-sized in the sample. The chain links TRBV5-1 to TRBJ2-7; D unclear. This CDR3 spans 13 amino acids. Trimming left V 0 bases short and J 7 bases short, with 11 bases between. In germline, CDR1 is SGHRS, CDR2 YFSETQ. CDR3 sequence (DNA): TGCGCCAGCAGCTTGGACGTCGGTTGGGAGCAGTACTTC. This translates into CASSLDVGWEQYF.

This chain links TRBV6-6 with TRBJ2-2; D could derive from TRBD1 or TRBD2 (5 bases each). Between the trimmed V and J ends, which lost 4 bases and 3 bases, there was a span of 12 bases. Germline V lookup: CDR1 MNHNY, CDR2 SVGAGI (reference sequence). The CDR3 consists of 15 residues. In DNA form, the CDR3 reads TGTGCCAGCAGTTTATGGGGGTCCCACACCGGGGAGCTGTTTTTT. Amino acid sequence: CASSLWGSHTGELFF.

This chain joins TRBV11-2 and TRBJ2-3, with 7 bases matching TRBD2. The CDR3 is 14 amino acids. V dropped 5 bases and J dropped 5; count of bases not matched to a gene: 7. The germline CDR1 and CDR2 sequences are SGHAT and FQNNGV. The CDR3 loop is CASSILAALDTQYF. The CDR3 DNA sequence: TGTGCCAGCAGCATTCTAGCGGCGTTAGATACGCAGTATTTT.

Written as DNA, the CDR3 is TGTGCCAGCAGCTTTTTTGCGGGACATGGAAACATTCAGTACTTC. Protein product: CASSFFAGHGNIQYF. This chain uses TRBV7-2 with TRBJ2-4; D assignment may be TRBD1 or TRBD2 (6 bases each). The V end was cut by 3 bases, the J end by 6 bases, with 15 bases between. Germline CDR1 reads SGHTA; CDR2 reads FQGNSA. This CDR3 contains 15 residues.

This chain links TRBV5-6 with TRBJ2-7; TRBD2 might be the D (5 bases). Germline CDR1 reads SGHDT; CDR2 reads YYEEEE. The CDR3 is 13 amino acids. V was shortened by 0 bases and J by 5 bases, with 9 bases between the two germline ends. Here the CDR3 reads CASSLGARDEQYF. CDR3 DNA: TGTGCCAGCAGCTTGGGGGCGAGGGACGAGCAGTACTTC.

V and J are TRBV29-1 and TRBJ2-7; 11 bases line up with TRBD1. The CDR3 sequence is 12 residues long. Unmatched junction bases numbered 1, after V lost 3 bases and J lost 6 bases. Germline CDR1 is SQVTM and CDR2 is ANQGSEA. CDR3 sequence (DNA): TGCAGCGTTGATGGGACAGGGGGCGAGCAGTACTTC. Its protein is CSVDGTGGEQYF.

This clone turned up a few times. Other DNA sequences in the sample encode the same CDR3. The chain has TRBV11-2 and TRBJ2-7; tentatively, D is TRBD1 (5 bases). With 0 bases removed from V and 3 bases from J, the gap between germline ends came to 6 bases. Germline V lookup: CDR1 SGHAT, CDR2 FQNNGV. The CDR3 runs 13 residues. The CDR3 loop reads CASSLEGDYEQYF. Here the CDR3 DNA reads TGTGCCAGCAGCTTAGAAGGGGACTACGAGCAGTACTTC.

The chain recombines TRBV6-6 with TRBJ2-7; D is perhaps TRBD1 (6 bases). The V end was cut by 2 bases, the J end by 7 bases, with 9 bases between. Germline V CDR1 and CDR2: MNHNY, SVGAGI (reference sequence). This CDR3 has 12 residues. This CDR3 reads CASSYLGQEQYF. In DNA, the CDR3 is TGTGCCAGCAGTTACCTGGGACAAGAGCAGTACTTC.

The chain combines TRBV6-6 with TRBJ2-5, with D perhaps TRBD1 (6 bases). V lost 2 bases and J 11 bases, leaving 12 bases between the germline ends. This CDR3 has 12 amino acids. The germline V gene has CDR1 MNHNY and CDR2 SVGAGI (reference sequence). The CDR3 loop reads CASSYLGQEQYF. The CDR3 DNA reads as TGTGCCAGCAGTTACCTGGGACAAGAGCAGTACTTC.